Listed below are T cell receptor beta chains from one sample, sequenced in a study of blood T cell repertoires in COVID-19. Assay used: immunoSEQ multiplex PCR; TCRdb lists only in-frame clones, some missing. The table has about 42,000 clones, roughly 90% seen once. Sequenced input: peripheral blood. All receptors come from a human donor in a cohort sampled during active COVID-19. CDR3s include the opening cysteine and the closing phenylalanine or tryptophan. D genes are given only for firm matches. A clone size is listed for some rows: how often the clone was seen (once, few, many), or a class if it is expanded.

v_gene: TRBV14
j_gene: TRBJ2-2
d_gene: NA
abundance: NA
CDR3nt: TGTGCCAGCAGCCAAGATCTCGTCAAGGAGACTTACACCGGGGAGCTGTTTTTT
CDR3aa: CASSQDLVKETYTGELFF

v_gene: TRBV13
j_gene: TRBJ2-3
d_gene: NA
abundance: NA
CDR3nt: TGTGCCAGCAGCTTAGGTTCGAGAATTCCCACAGATACGCAGTATTTT
CDR3aa: CASSLGSRIPTDTQYF

v_gene: TRBV7-8
j_gene: TRBJ2-3
d_gene: NA
abundance: NA
CDR3nt: TGTGCCAGCAGCGCCTCGGGACTCCCCTCCGTCCCGGATACGCAGTATTTT
CDR3aa: CASSASGLPSVPDTQYF

v_gene: TRBV19
j_gene: TRBJ1-5
d_gene: NA
abundance: few
CDR3nt: TGTGCCAGTAGTATATCGGCAGGGAATCAGCCCCAGCATTTT
CDR3aa: CASSISAGNQPQHF

v_gene: TRBV6-1
j_gene: TRBJ2-1
d_gene: TRBD1
abundance: NA
CDR3nt: TGTGCCATCGCCCGACAGGGGCGGCTTAGTGAGCAGTTCTTC
CDR3aa: CAIARQGRLSEQFF

v_gene: TRBV10-3
j_gene: TRBJ2-3
d_gene: NA
abundance: NA
CDR3nt: TGTGCCACCACCAGATATGGCGGTAACACAGATACGCAGTATTTT
CDR3aa: CATTRYGGNTDTQYF

v_gene: TRBV27
j_gene: TRBJ1-2
d_gene: TRBD1
abundance: NA
CDR3nt: TGTGCCAGCAAGGGGGACAGGCCTTATGGCTACACCTTC
CDR3aa: CASKGDRPYGYTF

v_gene: TRBV25-1
j_gene: TRBJ2-1
d_gene: NA
abundance: NA
CDR3nt: TGTGCCAGCAGCCACAGGGTCGATGAGCAGTTCTTC
CDR3aa: CASSHRVDEQFF

v_gene: TRBV7-3
j_gene: TRBJ1-2
d_gene: NA
abundance: NA
CDR3nt: TGTGCCAGCAGCCTAGTAGGGGTTTCTGGCTACACCTTC
CDR3aa: CASSLVGVSGYTF

v_gene: TRBV6-5
j_gene: TRBJ2-1
d_gene: NA
abundance: NA
CDR3nt: TGTGCCAGCAGTTACCCGACAGGAAAGGCGTTCTTC
CDR3aa: CASSYPTGKAFF

v_gene: TRBV6-2/TRBV6-3
j_gene: TRBJ2-1
d_gene: NA
abundance: NA
CDR3nt: TGTGCCAGCAGTTACTCGACTACTCCCCCCTACAATGAGCAGTTCTTC
CDR3aa: CASSYSTTPPYNEQFF

v_gene: TRBV28
j_gene: TRBJ2-3
d_gene: NA
abundance: NA
CDR3nt: TGTGCCAGCAGTTGGGGCATCGGGTCAGATACGCAGTATTTT
CDR3aa: CASSWGIGSDTQYF

v_gene: TRBV18
j_gene: TRBJ2-7
d_gene: TRBD1
abundance: NA
CDR3nt: TGTGCCAGCTCACTTGGGACAGGGGAGCCCTACGAGCAGTACTTC
CDR3aa: CASSLGTGEPYEQYF

v_gene: TRBV6-2/TRBV6-3
j_gene: TRBJ2-2
d_gene: TRBD1
abundance: NA
CDR3nt: TGTGCCAGCAGTTACTCGACAGGGGTGGATGACACCGGGGAGCTGTTTTTT
CDR3aa: CASSYSTGVDDTGELFF

v_gene: TRBV5-1
j_gene: TRBJ2-5
d_gene: NA
abundance: NA
CDR3nt: TGCGCCAGCAGCTTTGGATCCCGGGCTAGCGCAGGGCTGGAGACCCAGTACTTC
CDR3aa: CASSFGSRASAGLETQYF

v_gene: TRBV27
j_gene: TRBJ2-2
d_gene: TRBD1
abundance: NA
CDR3nt: TGTGCCAGCAGTCGCCAGACAGGGGGGCCCGGGGAGCTGTTTTTT
CDR3aa: CASSRQTGGPGELFF

v_gene: TRBV4-1
j_gene: TRBJ2-6
d_gene: NA
abundance: NA
CDR3nt: TGCGCCAGCAGCCCTCGAGGCAGCATCTCTGGGGCCAACGTCCTGACTTTC
CDR3aa: CASSPRGSISGANVLTF

v_gene: TRBV6-4
j_gene: TRBJ2-3
d_gene: TRBD2
abundance: NA
CDR3nt: TGTGCCAGCAGTGATGCTCCCGGCGGGGGTTCCACAGATACGCAGTATTTT
CDR3aa: CASSDAPGGGSTDTQYF

v_gene: TRBV5-4
j_gene: TRBJ2-1
d_gene: TRBD1
abundance: NA
CDR3nt: TGTGCCAGCAGCTTGGGGACAGGGGTCTACAATGAGCAGTTCTTC
CDR3aa: CASSLGTGVYNEQFF

v_gene: TRBV11-1
j_gene: TRBJ2-3
d_gene: TRBD2
abundance: NA
CDR3nt: TGTGCCAGCAGCTTAGAAGGCGGGAGGGCCGGAGATACGCAGTATTTT
CDR3aa: CASSLEGGRAGDTQYF

v_gene: TRBV30
j_gene: TRBJ2-7
d_gene: NA
abundance: once
CDR3nt: TGTGCCTGGAGTGGGGTCAGGTTCACCTACGAGCAGTACTTC
CDR3aa: CAWSGVRFTYEQYF

v_gene: TRBV27
j_gene: TRBJ1-5
d_gene: TRBD1
abundance: NA
CDR3nt: TGTGCCAGCAGTAAGCGGACAGGGTTCCGCAATCAGCCCCAGCATTTT
CDR3aa: CASSKRTGFRNQPQHF

v_gene: TRBV7-2
j_gene: TRBJ2-7
d_gene: TRBD2
abundance: NA
CDR3nt: TGTGCCAGCAGCTTAGTAAACTTACTGGGAGCGGGGGGAGAGCAGTACTTC
CDR3aa: CASSLVNLLGAGGEQYF

v_gene: TRBV7-8
j_gene: TRBJ2-1
d_gene: TRBD2
abundance: NA
CDR3nt: TGTGCCAGCAGCTTAGGGGACTACCAGCAGTTCTTC
CDR3aa: CASSLGDYQQFF

v_gene: TRBV27
j_gene: TRBJ1-2
d_gene: NA
abundance: NA
CDR3nt: TGTGCCAGCAGTTTAAGGAGGGACGGCTTTAACTATGGCTACACCTTC
CDR3aa: CASSLRRDGFNYGYTF

v_gene: TRBV9
j_gene: TRBJ1-4
d_gene: TRBD1
abundance: NA
CDR3nt: TGTGCCAGCAGCCGACAGGGAACTAATGAAAAACTGTTTTTT
CDR3aa: CASSRQGTNEKLFF

v_gene: TRBV19
j_gene: TRBJ2-5
d_gene: NA
abundance: once
CDR3nt: TGTGCCAGTAGTATCGTGGGGGCCCGTGAGACCCAGTACTTC
CDR3aa: CASSIVGARETQYF

v_gene: TRBV6-5
j_gene: TRBJ1-5
d_gene: TRBD1
abundance: once
CDR3nt: TGTGCCAGCAGTAGCCGGGACAGGGATCAGCCCCAGCATTTT
CDR3aa: CASSSRDRDQPQHF

v_gene: TRBV27
j_gene: TRBJ2-7
d_gene: NA
abundance: once
CDR3nt: TGTGCCAGCAGTTTCGGGGTTTCCTACGAGCAGTACTTC
CDR3aa: CASSFGVSYEQYF

v_gene: TRBV3-1/TRBV3-2
j_gene: TRBJ2-1
d_gene: TRBD2
abundance: NA
CDR3nt: TGTGCCAGCAGCCAACCGGGACTAGAGGACAATGAGCAGTTCTTC
CDR3aa: CASSQPGLEDNEQFF

v_gene: TRBV5-6
j_gene: TRBJ1-1
d_gene: TRBD1
abundance: NA
CDR3nt: TGTGCCAGCAGCACGCGACAGGGCATGAACACTGAAGCTTTCTTT
CDR3aa: CASSTRQGMNTEAFF

v_gene: TRBV4-3
j_gene: TRBJ2-1
d_gene: NA
abundance: NA
CDR3nt: TGCGCCAGCAGCCAAGGGGCGGGGGCCAATGAGCAGTTCTTC
CDR3aa: CASSQGAGANEQFF

v_gene: TRBV9
j_gene: TRBJ2-2
d_gene: NA
abundance: NA
CDR3nt: TGTGCCAGCAGCCCCCGACACATGAACACCGGGGAGCTGTTTTTT
CDR3aa: CASSPRHMNTGELFF

v_gene: TRBV30
j_gene: TRBJ1-1
d_gene: NA
abundance: NA
CDR3nt: TGTGCCTGGAGCATGAAAACAGGTCTCAAGGGAGCTTTCTTT
CDR3aa: CAWSMKTGLKGAFF

v_gene: TRBV6-5
j_gene: TRBJ1-2
d_gene: TRBD1
abundance: NA
CDR3nt: TGTGCCAGCAGTTCGTCCGGGACAGGTATTTCTGGCTACACCTTC
CDR3aa: CASSSSGTGISGYTF

v_gene: TRBV6-5
j_gene: TRBJ1-1
d_gene: NA
abundance: NA
CDR3nt: TGTGCCAGCAGTCGGGGGAGTGAAGCTTTCTTT
CDR3aa: CASSRGSEAFF

v_gene: TRBV5-8
j_gene: TRBJ2-2
d_gene: TRBD2
abundance: NA
CDR3nt: TGTGCCAGCAGCTTGACGGGAGGGGGCACCGGGGAGCTGTTTTTT
CDR3aa: CASSLTGGGTGELFF

v_gene: TRBV3-1/TRBV3-2
j_gene: TRBJ2-7
d_gene: NA
abundance: NA
CDR3nt: TGTGCCAGCAGCCAACGGGGGTCAAGCTCCTACGAGCAGTACTTC
CDR3aa: CASSQRGSSSYEQYF

v_gene: TRBV5-1
j_gene: TRBJ2-6
d_gene: NA
abundance: NA
CDR3nt: TGCGCCAGCAGCCCACAAAGCTCTGGGGCCAACGTCCTGACTTTC
CDR3aa: CASSPQSSGANVLTF

v_gene: TRBV28
j_gene: TRBJ1-1
d_gene: NA
abundance: NA
CDR3nt: TGTGCCAGCAGTTTAGACAGCTACACTGAAGCTTTCTTT
CDR3aa: CASSLDSYTEAFF

v_gene: TRBV6-1
j_gene: TRBJ2-3
d_gene: TRBD2
abundance: NA
CDR3nt: TGTGCCAGCAGTGAGATAGCGGGAGGCACAGATACGCAGTATTTT
CDR3aa: CASSEIAGGTDTQYF

v_gene: TRBV3-1/TRBV3-2
j_gene: TRBJ1-5
d_gene: TRBD1
abundance: NA
CDR3nt: TGTGCCAGCAGCCGTACGCCCGGGACAGGGTTGTTTCTTCATTTT
CDR3aa: CASSRTPGTGLFLHF

v_gene: TRBV29-1
j_gene: TRBJ2-7
d_gene: TRBD1
abundance: NA
CDR3nt: TGCAGCGTTCTCCGGACAGGGGGATCCTACGAGCAGTACTTC
CDR3aa: CSVLRTGGSYEQYF

v_gene: TRBV5-1
j_gene: TRBJ2-7
d_gene: TRBD1
abundance: once
CDR3nt: TGCGCCAGCAGCGAGCCTCCGGGACAGTCCTACGAGCAGTACTTC
CDR3aa: CASSEPPGQSYEQYF

v_gene: TRBV6-4
j_gene: TRBJ2-3
d_gene: NA
abundance: NA
CDR3nt: TGTGCCAGCAGTGTGAAATTAGGCACAGATACGCAGTATTTT
CDR3aa: CASSVKLGTDTQYF

v_gene: TRBV19
j_gene: TRBJ2-7
d_gene: NA
abundance: NA
CDR3nt: TGTGCCAGCTGGGACTCCCACTCCTACGAGCAGTACTTC
CDR3aa: CASWDSHSYEQYF

v_gene: TRBV7-9
j_gene: TRBJ1-6
d_gene: NA
abundance: NA
CDR3nt: TGTGCCAGCAGCTTAGGGGGATCGGGGAATTCACCCCTCCACTTT
CDR3aa: CASSLGGSGNSPLHF

v_gene: TRBV7-9
j_gene: TRBJ2-3
d_gene: TRBD2
abundance: NA
CDR3nt: TGTGCCAGCAGCTCCGGGACTACCCGCACAGATACGCAGTATTTT
CDR3aa: CASSSGTTRTDTQYF

v_gene: TRBV5-4
j_gene: TRBJ1-2
d_gene: NA
abundance: NA
CDR3nt: TGTGCCAGCAGCTTGGATTCTCGTGGCTACACCTTC
CDR3aa: CASSLDSRGYTF

v_gene: TRBV6-5
j_gene: TRBJ2-3
d_gene: NA
abundance: NA
CDR3nt: TGTGCCAGCAGTTACTTTCCGGGGATTGCAGATACGCAGTATTTT
CDR3aa: CASSYFPGIADTQYF

v_gene: TRBV30
j_gene: TRBJ1-3
d_gene: NA
abundance: NA
CDR3nt: TGTGCCTGGAGCTGGAGGACCCCAGGGGACATCTCTGGAAACACCATATATTTT
CDR3aa: CAWSWRTPGDISGNTIYF

v_gene: TRBV5-4
j_gene: TRBJ1-4
d_gene: NA
abundance: NA
CDR3nt: TGTGCCAGCAGCTTACAGGGAGCGGGAAGCGAAAAACTGTTTTTT
CDR3aa: CASSLQGAGSEKLFF

v_gene: TRBV12-5
j_gene: TRBJ2-2
d_gene: TRBD1
abundance: NA
CDR3nt: TGTGCTAGTGGTTTCTCTCCCGAGGGGGCGCCCGGGGAGCTGTTTTTT
CDR3aa: CASGFSPEGAPGELFF

v_gene: TRBV24-1
j_gene: TRBJ2-1
d_gene: TRBD2
abundance: once
CDR3nt: TGTGCCACCAGTGATTTGGGAGCGGGGGGAGGTGAGTTCTTC
CDR3aa: CATSDLGAGGGEFF

v_gene: TRBV14
j_gene: TRBJ2-4
d_gene: NA
abundance: NA
CDR3nt: TGTGCCAGCAGCCAGTCGGGGACCAAAAACATTCAGTACTTC
CDR3aa: CASSQSGTKNIQYF